The following is a TCR beta chain sequence with its context. The antigen is not known. The table came from immunoSEQ multiplex PCR; TCRdb's copy has only in-frame clones and leaves some out. This table has tens of thousands of clones, nearly 90% appearing once. This sample was included in a study of OX40 agonist ivuxolimab in advanced cancers. Overall study findings and caveats: The study found that CD8+ T cells averaged more expanded clones than CD4+. Certain nonresponders additionally had low normalized T-cell clonal expansion.

V trimming: 0 bases; J trimming: 2 bases; junction bases outside the gene matches: 0. Germline values: CDR1 MRHNA, CDR2 SNTAGT. The CDR3 spans 15 residues. The V call is TRBV6-4, the J call TRBJ2-1, with TRBD2 matching 8 bases. The sample was CD4+ or CD8+ T cells sorted from blood, taken in a trial of the OX40 agonist ivuxolimab. This TCR was sampled from an adult with an advanced solid tumor such as melanoma, head and neck, liver or kidney cancer. The CDR3 bases are TGTGCCAGCAGTGACTCTAGCGGGGCCTACAATGAGCAGTTCTTC. This codes for CASSDSSGAYNEQFF.